A selection of T cell receptor beta chains follows, all from one sample in a study of siplizumab effects on memory and regulatory T cells. Here immunoSEQ multiplex PCR was the method, and the copy in TCRdb shows in-frame clones only, minus some. The table lists some 110,000 clones, about 93% of them singletons, with about 0.32% in the top ten. What was sequenced was CD4+ T cells sorted from blood. Every receptor here comes from a human donor in good health. CDR3s leave out the opening cysteine and the closing phenylalanine or tryptophan.

len: 13
v_gene: TRBV5-6
j_gene: TRBJ2-3
CDR3aa: ASSSGQGSTDTQY

len: 11
v_gene: TRBV5-4
j_gene: TRBJ2-7
CDR3aa: ASSRGQNYEQY

len: 13
v_gene: TRBV10-3
j_gene: TRBJ1-4
CDR3aa: AISESERAIGKLF

len: 14
v_gene: TRBV6-5
j_gene: TRBJ2-3
CDR3aa: ASSYSAGQSTDTQY

len: 13
v_gene: TRBV4-1
j_gene: TRBJ2-3
CDR3aa: ASSQSGQATDTQY

len: 19
v_gene: TRBV19
j_gene: TRBJ1-5
CDR3aa: ASSRRFGAAGGDVVNQPQH

len: 11
v_gene: TRBV9
j_gene: TRBJ1-1
CDR3aa: ASSVHGSTEAF

len: 11
v_gene: TRBV2
j_gene: TRBJ1-1
CDR3aa: ASSEGPNTEAF

len: 12
v_gene: TRBV2
j_gene: TRBJ1-1
CDR3aa: ASSERPLNTEAF

len: 14
v_gene: TRBV13
j_gene: TRBJ2-7
CDR3aa: ASSLVGIAGAYEQY

len: 15
v_gene: TRBV11-3
j_gene: TRBJ1-5
CDR3aa: ASRKTTGAGGNQPQH

len: 12
v_gene: TRBV4-2
j_gene: TRBJ2-3
CDR3aa: ASSQGTHTDTQY

len: 12
v_gene: TRBV10-1
j_gene: TRBJ2-1
CDR3aa: ASSGQGTYNEQF

len: 12
v_gene: TRBV30
j_gene: TRBJ2-7
CDR3aa: AWSAGLAGYEQY

len: 14
v_gene: TRBV6-5
j_gene: TRBJ1-3
CDR3aa: ASSYSLAGAGNTIY

len: 10
v_gene: TRBV29-1
j_gene: TRBJ1-2
CDR3aa: SVLGHLYGYT

len: 10
v_gene: TRBV29-1
j_gene: TRBJ2-2
CDR3aa: SVGQGSGELF

len: 11
v_gene: TRBV6-5
j_gene: TRBJ2-2
CDR3aa: ASSPPPAGELF

len: 14
v_gene: TRBV2
j_gene: TRBJ1-4
CDR3aa: ASSSGTGGAGEKLF

len: 13
v_gene: TRBV30
j_gene: TRBJ1-1
CDR3aa: AWSGGGGRGTEAF

len: 12
v_gene: TRBV5-5
j_gene: TRBJ1-2
CDR3aa: ASSLDQGRSGYT

len: 15
v_gene: TRBV15
j_gene: TRBJ2-3
CDR3aa: ATSRFGTGEGTDTQY

len: 12
v_gene: TRBV7-8
j_gene: TRBJ1-5
CDR3aa: ASSLASGSQPQH

len: 13
v_gene: TRBV6-1
j_gene: TRBJ2-7
CDR3aa: ASSEAWGQGFEQY

len: 14
v_gene: TRBV7-9
j_gene: TRBJ2-3
CDR3aa: ASSPGSGGRPDTQY

len: 13
v_gene: TRBV19
j_gene: TRBJ2-7
CDR3aa: ASSIAGAVGYEQY

len: 13
v_gene: TRBV6-6
j_gene: TRBJ2-1
CDR3aa: ASSWTDRGWDEQF

len: 12
v_gene: TRBV18
j_gene: TRBJ2-5
CDR3aa: ASSPSGTGETQY

len: 13
v_gene: TRBV7-9
j_gene: TRBJ1-5
CDR3aa: ASSFGDREHQPQH

len: 12
v_gene: TRBV5-1
j_gene: TRBJ2-6
CDR3aa: ASSPTSGANVLT

len: 15
v_gene: TRBV11-3
j_gene: TRBJ2-1
CDR3aa: ASSFGLADNSYNEQF

len: 13
v_gene: TRBV5-1
j_gene: TRBJ1-2
CDR3aa: ASSDGQGALEGYT

len: 15
v_gene: TRBV5-8
j_gene: TRBJ2-7
CDR3aa: ASSLEPGVVLFREQY

len: 12
v_gene: TRBV19
j_gene: TRBJ2-2
CDR3aa: ASSKTRGTGELF

len: 12
v_gene: TRBV15
j_gene: TRBJ1-1
CDR3aa: ATSRGRLRTEAF

len: 12
v_gene: TRBV30
j_gene: TRBJ1-2
CDR3aa: AWSVTGGIYGYT

len: 11
v_gene: TRBV19
j_gene: TRBJ1-6
CDR3aa: ATNQVFGSPLH

len: 12
v_gene: TRBV6-6
j_gene: TRBJ1-2
CDR3aa: ASSPDRGTYGYT

len: 15
v_gene: TRBV28
j_gene: TRBJ2-1
CDR3aa: ASSLLTSGIGYNEQF

len: 14
v_gene: TRBV2
j_gene: TRBJ2-3
CDR3aa: ASKGSGGSHTDTQY

len: 14
v_gene: TRBV30
j_gene: TRBJ2-1
CDR3aa: AWSVFVSGAYNEQF

len: 14
v_gene: TRBV2
j_gene: TRBJ1-2
CDR3aa: ASSELPKGANYGYT

len: 16
v_gene: TRBV4-1
j_gene: TRBJ1-3
CDR3aa: ASSQDTGRGLSGNTIY

len: 14
v_gene: TRBV7-2
j_gene: TRBJ1-1
CDR3aa: ASSPQTGFMNTEAF

len: 11
v_gene: TRBV10-1
j_gene: TRBJ1-5
CDR3aa: ASSERDNQPQH

len: 13
v_gene: TRBV5-1
j_gene: TRBJ2-7
CDR3aa: ASRSGTSGSYEQY

len: 13
v_gene: TRBV2
j_gene: TRBJ1-5
CDR3aa: ASSAILPGNQPQH

len: 12
v_gene: TRBV5-1
j_gene: TRBJ1-2
CDR3aa: ASSLVQGLSGYT

len: 9
v_gene: TRBV19
j_gene: TRBJ2-2
CDR3aa: ASMGTGELF

len: 13
v_gene: TRBV6-6
j_gene: TRBJ1-5
CDR3aa: ASSYSDRGSQPQH

len: 12
v_gene: TRBV30
j_gene: TRBJ1-5
CDR3aa: AWTTGGGNQPQH

len: 13
v_gene: TRBV27
j_gene: TRBJ1-2
CDR3aa: ASGGQGRSGGGYT

len: 14
v_gene: TRBV13
j_gene: TRBJ2-1
CDR3aa: ASSPGWRGSYNEQF

len: 13
v_gene: TRBV2
j_gene: TRBJ2-1
CDR3aa: ASSGLAGAYGEQF

len: 10
v_gene: TRBV5-5
j_gene: TRBJ2-3
CDR3aa: ASSGAPDTQY

len: 11
v_gene: TRBV6-1
j_gene: TRBJ1-5
CDR3aa: ASTPDGNQPQH

len: 12
v_gene: TRBV18
j_gene: TRBJ2-1
CDR3aa: ASSVQGAYNEQF

len: 18
v_gene: TRBV14
j_gene: TRBJ2-1
CDR3aa: ASSQDFGLAGISSYNEQF

len: 14
v_gene: TRBV27
j_gene: TRBJ2-7
CDR3aa: ASSSYRQGITYEQY